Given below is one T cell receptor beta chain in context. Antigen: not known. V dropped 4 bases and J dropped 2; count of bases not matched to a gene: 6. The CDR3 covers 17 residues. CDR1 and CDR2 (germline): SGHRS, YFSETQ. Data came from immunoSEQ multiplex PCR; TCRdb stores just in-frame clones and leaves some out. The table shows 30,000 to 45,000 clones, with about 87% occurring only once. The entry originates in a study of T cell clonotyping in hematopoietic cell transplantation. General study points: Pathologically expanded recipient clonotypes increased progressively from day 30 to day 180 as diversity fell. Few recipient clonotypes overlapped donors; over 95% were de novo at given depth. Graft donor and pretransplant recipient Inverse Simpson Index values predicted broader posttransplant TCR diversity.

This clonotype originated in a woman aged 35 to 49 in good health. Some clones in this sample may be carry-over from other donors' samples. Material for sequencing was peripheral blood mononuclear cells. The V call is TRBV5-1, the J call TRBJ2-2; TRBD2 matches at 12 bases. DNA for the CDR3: TGCGCCAGCAGCACACTAGCGGGAGGCCCCAACACCGGGGAGCTGTTTTTT. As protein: CASSTLAGGPNTGELFF.